Listed below are T cell receptor beta chains from one sample, sequenced in a study of blood T cell repertoires in COVID-19. Clones were sequenced by immunoSEQ multiplex PCR, and TCRdb holds only the in-frame ones, with some missing. Here the sample spans roughly 150,000 clones, roughly 84% being singletons. Sequenced material: peripheral blood. The receptors derive from a man older than 75 with COVID-19, enrolled during active disease. CDR3s include the opening cysteine and the closing phenylalanine or tryptophan. The order of the fields is V gene, clone size, J gene, D gene, CDR3 DNA, CDR3 protein. A D gene is named only where the DNA matches it firmly. For some rows the clone size is stated as once, few or many, or as a class when expanded; others skip it.

TRBV5-1	few	TRBJ1-2	-	TGCGCCAGCAGCTTCGACAGCGACTATGGCTACACCTTC	CASSFDSDYGYTF
TRBV12-3/TRBV12-4	once	TRBJ1-1	-	TGTGCCAGCTCCGGGGAGTCCGTAACTGAAGCTTTCTTT	CASSGESVTEAFF
TRBV7-2	-	TRBJ1-5	-	TGTGCCAGCAGCCAAGGGGCCAATAGCAATCAGCCCCAGCATTTT	CASSQGANSNQPQHF
TRBV11-2	-	TRBJ2-5	-	TGTGCCAGCAGCTTAGTGTGGACAGAAGAGACCCAGTACTTC	CASSLVWTEETQYF
TRBV11-2	-	TRBJ1-6	-	TGTGCCAGCAGCTTTACAGGTGGGGATAATTCACCCCTCCACTTT	CASSFTGGDNSPLHF
TRBV5-1	-	TRBJ1-2	TRBD1	TGCGCCAGCAGTTTTGGACAGGACTATGGCTACACCTTC	CASSFGQDYGYTF
TRBV12-5	-	TRBJ2-4	-	TGTGCTAGTGGTTTGGGGCGGAAGTCCAAAAACATTCAGTACTTC	CASGLGRKSKNIQYF
TRBV20-1	-	TRBJ1-1	-	TGCAGTGCTAGTAGGGGGACCGCCTATGAAGCTTTCTTT	CSASRGTAYEAFF
TRBV18	-	TRBJ1-3	-	TGTGCCAGCTCACCACTGTCCGGGGACTCTGGAAACACCATATATTTT	CASSPLSGDSGNTIYF
TRBV5-4	-	TRBJ2-7	TRBD1	TGTGCCAGCAGCGACGGACCGACAGGGCTTTCCTACGAGCAGTACTTC	CASSDGPTGLSYEQYF
TRBV11-3	-	TRBJ1-1	-	TGTGCCAGCAGCCCACGTTCGGGGTCTAACACTGAAGCTTTCTTT	CASSPRSGSNTEAFF
TRBV5-1	-	TRBJ2-5	TRBD2	TGCGCCAGCAGCCTTGGGGGACTAACGGAGACCCAGTACTTC	CASSLGGLTETQYF
TRBV6-5	-	TRBJ2-3	TRBD1	TGTGCCAGCGGACAGACAGGGCGAGATACGCAGTATTTT	CASGQTGRDTQYF
TRBV10-3	-	TRBJ2-2	-	TGTGCCATCAGTACAGGGAACACCGGGGAGCTGTTTTTT	CAISTGNTGELFF
TRBV5-5	-	TRBJ1-2	TRBD1	TGTGCCAGCAGCTTGTTCATATCTTCCGGGACAGGGTCCTATGGCTACACCTTC	CASSLFISSGTGSYGYTF
TRBV20-1	-	TRBJ1-3	-	TGCAGTGCTAGTGGACTGATACGGAACCAGTTAATAGGAAACACCATATATTTT	CSASGLIRNQLIGNTIYF
TRBV2	-	TRBJ1-2	-	TGTGCCAGCACCAGGGCTGGGGGCTACACCTTC	CASTRAGGYTF
TRBV7-8	-	TRBJ1-2	-	TGTGCCAGCAGCCCGAATCCCCTGAATGTGGGAGGGAACTATGGCTACACCTTC	CASSPNPLNVGGNYGYTF
TRBV11-3	-	TRBJ2-3	TRBD1	TGTGCCAGCAGCTCCGGACAGGCAGATACGCAGTATTTT	CASSSGQADTQYF
TRBV18	few	TRBJ2-5	-	TGTGCCAGCTCACTCCGACCTGACAGAACTGAGTACTTC	CASSLRPDRTEYF
TRBV20-1	-	TRBJ2-1	-	TGCAGTGCTGCTCGTAGGAGTGAGCAGTTCTTC	CSAARRSEQFF
TRBV2	-	TRBJ1-4	TRBD1	TGTGCCAGCCGCTGGACAGGGGTCACTAATGAAAAACTGTTTTTT	CASRWTGVTNEKLFF
TRBV27	-	TRBJ1-4	-	TGTGCCAGCAGTCTCCACAGGGCTAGAAATGAAAAACTGTTTTTT	CASSLHRARNEKLFF
TRBV3-1/TRBV3-2	-	TRBJ2-3	-	TGTGCCAGCAGCCAAGAGAGGACAGATACGCAGTATTTT	CASSQERTDTQYF
TRBV7-2	-	TRBJ1-2	-	TGTGCCAGCAGCTTTTCCGCGACAGAGAACTATGGCTACACCTTC	CASSFSATENYGYTF
TRBV7-9	-	TRBJ2-3	-	TGTGCCAGCAGCCCCCCCCCATCCACAGATACGCAGTATTTT	CASSPPPSTDTQYF
TRBV19	few	TRBJ1-5	-	TGTGCCAGTAGTAGGGCCGCCCAAAGCAATCAGCCCCAGCATTTT	CASSRAAQSNQPQHF
TRBV6-5	-	TRBJ1-6	TRBD1	TGTGCCAGCAGTTATGACAGGGGTGGGTCACCCCTCCACTTT	CASSYDRGGSPLHF
TRBV7-2	-	TRBJ1-2	-	TGTGCCAGCAGCTCTCAAGGCGGGGATTATGGCTACACCTTC	CASSSQGGDYGYTF
TRBV10-3	-	TRBJ1-1	-	TGTGCCATCAGCCGAGGGGGGGCGAACACTGAAGCTTTCTTT	CAISRGGANTEAFF
TRBV6-5	-	TRBJ1-2	TRBD1	TGTGCCACGCAGACAGGGGGCTTAGCTGGCTACACCTTC	CATQTGGLAGYTF
TRBV3-1/TRBV3-2	-	TRBJ2-7	-	TGTGCCAGCAGTTTCGGGACTTTCTACGAGCAGTACTTC	CASSFGTFYEQYF
TRBV5-1	-	TRBJ2-7	-	TGCGCCAGCAGCTTGCGGGGGGCCTACTACGAGCAGTACTTC	CASSLRGAYYEQYF
TRBV5-5	-	TRBJ1-1	-	TGTGCCAGCAGCCGGAGAGAGGGCTTGAACACTGAAGCTTTCTTT	CASSRREGLNTEAFF
TRBV20-1	-	TRBJ1-2	-	TGCAGCCTACGGGGAGGCTGGGGCTACACCTTC	CSLRGGWGYTF
TRBV4-3	-	TRBJ1-2	-	TGCGCCAGCAGCCAAGATCTTTCGACGGGGGGCTACACCTTC	CASSQDLSTGGYTF
TRBV15	once	TRBJ1-2	TRBD1	TGTGCCACCAGCAGAGATCAACAGGGGGGATATGGCTACACCTTC	CATSRDQQGGYGYTF
TRBV18	-	TRBJ1-5	TRBD1	TGTGTCAGCTCGCCTGGGACAGCTGATCAGCCCCAGCATTTT	CVSSPGTADQPQHF
TRBV5-6	-	TRBJ2-5	TRBD1	TGTGCCAGCAGCTTGTTCTCCGGGACAGGGGCTGGAGAGACCCAGTACTTC	CASSLFSGTGAGETQYF
TRBV5-5	-	TRBJ1-4	-	TGTGCCAGCACCCCGCGGAATGAAAAACTGTTTTTT	CASTPRNEKLFF
TRBV23-1	-	TRBJ1-5	-	TGCGCCAGCAGTCAATCATTCCAAAATGAGGACAGAGGAAATCAGCCCCAGCATTTT	CASSQSFQNEDRGNQPQHF
TRBV28	-	TRBJ1-2	TRBD1	TGTGCCAGCATGAGGACAGGGTATGGCTACACCTTC	CASMRTGYGYTF
TRBV5-5	-	TRBJ2-5	-	TGTGCCAGCAGCTCGACGCGCGGGGGCGAGTGGGAGACCCAGTACTTC	CASSSTRGGEWETQYF
TRBV5-1	once	TRBJ2-4	-	TGCGCCAGCAGCTTGGCCGGTAGTGGCAAAAACATTCAGTACTTC	CASSLAGSGKNIQYF
TRBV11-3	-	TRBJ1-1	TRBD1	TGTGCCAGCAGCTTAGGGACAGGGGTTTTGGCTTTCTTT	CASSLGTGVLAFF
TRBV10-3	once	TRBJ1-3	-	TGTGCCATCAGTGATGTTTTAGGGGCTCAAAACACCATATATTTT	CAISDVLGAQNTIYF
TRBV3-1/TRBV3-2	-	TRBJ2-2	-	TGTGCCAGCAGCCACCGAGACACGCACACCGGGGAGCTGTTTTTT	CASSHRDTHTGELFF
TRBV5-6	few	TRBJ1-5	TRBD1	TGTGCCAGCAGCTTGGTAGGGGGCCAGGGTCAGCCCCAGCATTTT	CASSLVGGQGQPQHF
TRBV18	-	TRBJ1-2	-	TGTGCCAGCTCACCGAACCCCAGCGATGGCTACACCTTC	CASSPNPSDGYTF
TRBV23-1	-	TRBJ2-1	TRBD2	TGCGCCAGCAGTCCTATACCCGGGACTAGCGAATACAATGAGCAGTTCTTC	CASSPIPGTSEYNEQFF
TRBV27	-	TRBJ1-2	-	TGTGCCAGCAGTTCCCTCGGGGGTTTTGGCTACACCTTC	CASSSLGGFGYTF
TRBV12-3/TRBV12-4	once	TRBJ1-6	-	TGTGCCAGCAGTTTCATCGGTTCACCCCTCCACTTT	CASSFIGSPLHF
TRBV18	-	TRBJ1-2	TRBD1	TGTGCCAGCTCATTAGGACAGGGAAGCGATGGCTACACCTTC	CASSLGQGSDGYTF
TRBV10-3	once	TRBJ2-5	TRBD1	TGTGCCATCAGTGCACCGACAGGGGGCGGGGAGACCCAGTACTTC	CAISAPTGGGETQYF
TRBV28	-	TRBJ2-3	TRBD1	TGTGCCAGCAGCCCAGGCCTCGGACAGGGAAGCACAGATACGCAGTATTTT	CASSPGLGQGSTDTQYF
TRBV6-5	-	TRBJ2-3	-	TGTGCCAGCATGTCAATCCAGGGCACAGATACGCAGTATTTT	CASMSIQGTDTQYF